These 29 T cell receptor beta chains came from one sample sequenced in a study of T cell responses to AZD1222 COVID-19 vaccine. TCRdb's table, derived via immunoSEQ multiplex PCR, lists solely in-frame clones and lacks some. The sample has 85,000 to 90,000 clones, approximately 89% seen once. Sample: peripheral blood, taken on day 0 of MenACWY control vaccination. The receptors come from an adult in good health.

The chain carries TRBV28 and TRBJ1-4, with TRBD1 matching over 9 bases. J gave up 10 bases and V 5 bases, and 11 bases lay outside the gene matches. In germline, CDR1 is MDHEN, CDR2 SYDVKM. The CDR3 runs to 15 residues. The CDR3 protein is CASSASGTGWGKLFF. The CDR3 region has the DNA TGTGCCAGCAGTGCCTCCGGGACAGGGTGGGGAAAACTGTTTTTT.

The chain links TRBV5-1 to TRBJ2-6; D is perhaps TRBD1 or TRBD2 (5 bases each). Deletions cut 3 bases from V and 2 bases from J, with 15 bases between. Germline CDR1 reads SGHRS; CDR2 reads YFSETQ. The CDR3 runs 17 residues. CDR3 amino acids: CASSWGPRGPGANVLTF. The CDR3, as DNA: TGCGCCAGCAGCTGGGGACCCCGTGGGCCTGGGGCCAACGTCCTGACTTTC.

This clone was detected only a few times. CDR3 nucleotide sequence: TGTGCCAGCAGCTTTGCTCAGCGCAGGACTAACTATGGCTACACCTTC. It is translated as CASSFAQRRTNYGYTF. The rearrangement joins TRBV12-1 to TRBJ1-2. TRBV12-1 counts as a pseudogene. CDR3 length: 16 amino acids.

The CDR3 nucleotides are TGTGCCAGTAGTGATCGACAGGGGAATTCACCCCTCCACTTT. Translated: CASSDRQGNSPLHF. The chain couples TRBV19 to TRBJ1-6; 8 bases fit TRBD1. Germline V CDR1 and CDR2: LNHDA, SQIVND (reference sequence). The length of the CDR3 is 14 residues. The junction had 4 bases not matched to a gene; V was cut back by 5 bases and J by 7 bases.

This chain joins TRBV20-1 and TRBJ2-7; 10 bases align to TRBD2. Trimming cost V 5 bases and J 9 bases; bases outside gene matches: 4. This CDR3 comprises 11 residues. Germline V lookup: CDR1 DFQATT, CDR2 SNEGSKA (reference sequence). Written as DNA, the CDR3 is TGCAGTGCTTCCGGGACTAGCGCGCAGTACTTC. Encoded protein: CSASGTSAQYF.

The chain's CDR3 is CASSVEYHTEAFF. CDR3 coding DNA: TGTGCCAGCAGCGTCGAGTACCACACTGAAGCTTTCTTT. The chain carries TRBV9 and TRBJ1-1; D is undetermined. Germline CDR1 is SGDLS and CDR2 is YYNGEE. Trimming took off 2 bases at V and 3 bases at J, with 8 bases between the two ends. This CDR3 comprises 13 residues.

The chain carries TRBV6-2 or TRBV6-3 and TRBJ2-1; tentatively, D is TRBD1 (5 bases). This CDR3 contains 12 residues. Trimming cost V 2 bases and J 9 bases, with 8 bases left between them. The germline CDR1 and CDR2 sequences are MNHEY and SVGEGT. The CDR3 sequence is CASSYRRGEQFF. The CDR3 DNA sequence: TGTGCCAGCAGTTACAGAAGGGGTGAGCAGTTCTTC.

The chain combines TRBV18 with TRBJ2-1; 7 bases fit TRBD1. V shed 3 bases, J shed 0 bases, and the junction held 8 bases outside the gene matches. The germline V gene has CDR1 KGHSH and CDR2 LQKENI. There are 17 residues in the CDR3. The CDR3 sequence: CASSPETGLSSYNEQFF. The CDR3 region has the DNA TGTGCCAGCTCACCCGAGACAGGGCTCAGCTCCTACAATGAGCAGTTCTTC. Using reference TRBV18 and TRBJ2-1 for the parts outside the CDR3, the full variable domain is NAGVMQNPRHLVRRRGQEARLRCSPMKGHSHVYWYRQLPEEGLKFMVYLQKENIIDESGMPKERFSAEFPKEGPSILRIQQVVRGDSAAYFCASSPETGLSSYNEQFFGPGTRLTVL.

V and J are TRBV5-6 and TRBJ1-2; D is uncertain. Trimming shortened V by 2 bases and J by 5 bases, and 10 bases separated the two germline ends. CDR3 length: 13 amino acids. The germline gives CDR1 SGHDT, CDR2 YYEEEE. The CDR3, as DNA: TGTGCCAGCAGCTTCTCCAGGAATTATGGCTACACCTTC. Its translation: CASSFSRNYGYTF.

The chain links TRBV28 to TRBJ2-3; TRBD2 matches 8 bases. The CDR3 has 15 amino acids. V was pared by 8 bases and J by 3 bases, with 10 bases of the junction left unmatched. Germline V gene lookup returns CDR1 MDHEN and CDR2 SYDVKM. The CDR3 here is CASGRAGVGTDTQYF. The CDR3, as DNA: TGTGCCAGCGGAAGAGCGGGAGTAGGAACAGATACGCAGTATTTT.

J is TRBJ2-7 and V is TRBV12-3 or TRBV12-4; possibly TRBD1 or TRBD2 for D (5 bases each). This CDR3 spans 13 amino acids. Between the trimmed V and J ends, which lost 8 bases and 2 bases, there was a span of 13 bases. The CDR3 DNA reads TGTGCCAGCGGACCGCAGGGACCCTACGAGCAGTACTTC. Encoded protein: CASGPQGPYEQYF.

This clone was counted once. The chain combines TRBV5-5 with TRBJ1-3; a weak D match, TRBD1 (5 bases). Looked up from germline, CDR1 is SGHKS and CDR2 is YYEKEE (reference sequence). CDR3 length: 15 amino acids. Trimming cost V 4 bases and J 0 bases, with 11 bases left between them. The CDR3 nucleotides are TGTGCCAGCAGCCTGGAGGGGCACTCTGGAAACACCATATATTTT. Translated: CASSLEGHSGNTIYF.

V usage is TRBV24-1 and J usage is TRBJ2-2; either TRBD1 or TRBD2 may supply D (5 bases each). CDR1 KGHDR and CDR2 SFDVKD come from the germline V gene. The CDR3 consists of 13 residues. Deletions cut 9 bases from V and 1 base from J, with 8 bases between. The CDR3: CATGDQNTGELFF. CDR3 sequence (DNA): TGTGCCACCGGGGACCAGAACACCGGGGAGCTGTTTTTT.

As DNA, the CDR3 is TGTGCCAGCAGCTTTAGGACACCCCAAGAGACCCAGTACTTC. Protein: CASSFRTPQETQYF. The chain carries TRBV5-7 and TRBJ2-5, with TRBD1 as a possible D gene (5 bases). TRBV5-7 has ORF status, its function being uncertain. V was pared by 2 bases and J by 1 base, with 9 bases between. CDR3 length equals 14 residues.

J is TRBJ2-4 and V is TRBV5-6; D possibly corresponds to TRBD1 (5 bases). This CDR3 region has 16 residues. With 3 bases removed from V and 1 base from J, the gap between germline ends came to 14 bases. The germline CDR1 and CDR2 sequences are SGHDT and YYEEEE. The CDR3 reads CASSSTATDAKNIQYF. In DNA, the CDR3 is TGTGCCAGCAGCTCCACAGCGACAGACGCCAAAAACATTCAGTACTTC.

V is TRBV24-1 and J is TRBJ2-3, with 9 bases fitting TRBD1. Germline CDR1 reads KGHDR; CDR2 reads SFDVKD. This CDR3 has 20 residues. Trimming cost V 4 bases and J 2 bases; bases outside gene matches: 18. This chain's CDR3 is CATSDTGTGRSGANTDTQYF. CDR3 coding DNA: TGTGCCACCAGTGACACCGGGACAGGGAGATCCGGGGCCAACACAGATACGCAGTATTTT.

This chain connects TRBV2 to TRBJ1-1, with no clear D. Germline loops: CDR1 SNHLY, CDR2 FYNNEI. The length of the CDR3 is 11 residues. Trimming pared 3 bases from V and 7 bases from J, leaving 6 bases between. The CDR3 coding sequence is TGTGCCAGCAGTGAGGAGGTTGAAGCTTTCTTT. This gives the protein CASSEEVEAFF.

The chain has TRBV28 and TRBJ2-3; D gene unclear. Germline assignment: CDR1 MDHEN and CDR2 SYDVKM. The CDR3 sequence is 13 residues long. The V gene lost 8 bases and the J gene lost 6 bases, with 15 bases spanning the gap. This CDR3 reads CASLDAVVDTQYF. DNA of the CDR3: TGTGCCAGCCTCGACGCCGTCGTGGATACGCAGTATTTT.

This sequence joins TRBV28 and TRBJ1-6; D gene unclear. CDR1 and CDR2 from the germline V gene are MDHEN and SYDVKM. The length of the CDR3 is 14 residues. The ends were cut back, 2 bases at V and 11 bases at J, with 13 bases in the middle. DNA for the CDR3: TGTGCCAGCAGTTTAATAGGGTTTGACGCACCCCTCCACTTT. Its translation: CASSLIGFDAPLHF.

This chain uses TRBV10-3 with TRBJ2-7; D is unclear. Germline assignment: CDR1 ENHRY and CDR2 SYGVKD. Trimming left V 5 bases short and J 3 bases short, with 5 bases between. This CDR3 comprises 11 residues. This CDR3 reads CAISSHYEQYF. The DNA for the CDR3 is TGTGCCATCAGTTCCCACTACGAGCAGTACTTC.

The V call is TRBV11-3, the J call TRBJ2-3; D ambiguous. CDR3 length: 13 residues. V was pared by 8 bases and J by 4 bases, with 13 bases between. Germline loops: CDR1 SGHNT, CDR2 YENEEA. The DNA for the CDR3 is TGTGCCAGCTCTAAAGGGTCTGCAGATACGCAGTATTTT. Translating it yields CASSKGSADTQYF.

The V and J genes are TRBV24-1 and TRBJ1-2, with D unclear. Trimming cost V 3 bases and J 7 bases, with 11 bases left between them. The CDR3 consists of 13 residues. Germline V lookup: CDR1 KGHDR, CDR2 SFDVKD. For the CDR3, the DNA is TGTGCCACCAGTGATCCTGGGGTTGGTGGCTACACCTTC. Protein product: CATSDPGVGGYTF.

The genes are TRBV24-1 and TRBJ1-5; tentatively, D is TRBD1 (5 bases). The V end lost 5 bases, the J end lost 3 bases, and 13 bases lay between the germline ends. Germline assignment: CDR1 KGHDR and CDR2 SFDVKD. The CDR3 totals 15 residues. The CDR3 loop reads CATSGSGSINQPQHF. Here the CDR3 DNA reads TGTGCCACCAGTGGTTCAGGGAGTATCAATCAGCCCCAGCATTTT.

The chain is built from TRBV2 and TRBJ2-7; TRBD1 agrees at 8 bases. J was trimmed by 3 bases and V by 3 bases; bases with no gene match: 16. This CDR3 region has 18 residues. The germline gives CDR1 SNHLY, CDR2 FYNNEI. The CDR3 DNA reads TGTGCCAGCAGTGAGAAGGGGACAGGCCCGGGGTGGGACTACGAGCAGTACTTC. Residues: CASSEKGTGPGWDYEQYF.

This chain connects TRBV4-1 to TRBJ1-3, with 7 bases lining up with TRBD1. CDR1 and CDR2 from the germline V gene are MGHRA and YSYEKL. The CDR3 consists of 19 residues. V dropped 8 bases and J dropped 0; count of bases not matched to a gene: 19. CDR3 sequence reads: CASSPGGAPGHISGNTIYF. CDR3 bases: TGCGCCAGCTCACCAGGGGGGGCCCCGGGACATATCTCTGGAAACACCATATATTTT.

CDR3 region: CASSLDYRWKETQYF. The CDR3 region has the DNA TGTGCCAGCAGTTTAGACTACCGATGGAAAGAGACCCAGTACTTC. This chain uses TRBV28 with TRBJ2-5, with D possibly matching TRBD2 (5 bases). Germline lookup yields CDR1 MDHEN and CDR2 SYDVKM. Trimming stripped 2 bases from V and 3 bases from J, with 13 bases between. There are 15 residues in the CDR3.

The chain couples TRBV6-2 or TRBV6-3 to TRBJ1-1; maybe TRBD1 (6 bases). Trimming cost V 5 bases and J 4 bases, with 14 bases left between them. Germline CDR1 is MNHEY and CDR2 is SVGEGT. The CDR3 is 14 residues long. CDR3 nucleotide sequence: TGTGCCAGCAGTCCAGGGGCGCCCGGCACTGAAGCTTTCTTT. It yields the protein CASSPGAPGTEAFF.

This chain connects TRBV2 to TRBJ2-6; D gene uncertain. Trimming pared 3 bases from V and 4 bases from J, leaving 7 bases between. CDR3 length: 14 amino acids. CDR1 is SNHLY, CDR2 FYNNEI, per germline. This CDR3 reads CASSDSLGANVLTF. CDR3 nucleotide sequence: TGTGCCAGCAGTGATTCTTTAGGGGCCAACGTCCTGACTTTC. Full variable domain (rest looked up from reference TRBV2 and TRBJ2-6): EPEVTQTPSHQVTQMGQEVILRCVPISNHLYFYWYRQILGQKVEFLVSFYNNEISEKSEIFDDQFSVERPDGSNFTLKIRSTKLEDSAMYFCASSDSLGANVLTFGAGSRLTVL.

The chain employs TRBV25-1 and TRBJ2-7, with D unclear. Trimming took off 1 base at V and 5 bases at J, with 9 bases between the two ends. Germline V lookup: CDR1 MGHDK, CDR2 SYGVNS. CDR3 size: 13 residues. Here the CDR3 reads CASSELGNHEQYF. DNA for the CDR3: TGTGCCAGCAGTGAATTGGGTAACCACGAGCAGTACTTC.